This is a list of T cell receptor beta chains from one sample in a study of control samples from healthy donors and cancer patients. Sequenced by immunoSEQ multiplex PCR; TCRdb stores in-frame clones only, minus some. Of some 220,000 clones detected, 85% to 95% appear once; the ten largest clones hold 1.5%. Source material: blood. The receptors come from a man aged 50 to 60 in good health. Each CDR3 is given with its conserved first and last residue. The D gene is left open where the match is weak. Clone sizes are given selectively: once, few, many, or a class where the clone is expanded.

D gene	V gene	clone size	J gene	CDR3 protein	CDR3 DNA
TRBD2	TRBV28	-	TRBJ2-2	CASSPGGGARTGELFF	TGTGCCAGCAGTCCAGGCGGGGGGGCCCGCACCGGGGAGCTGTTTTTT
TRBD1	TRBV5-8	-	TRBJ1-1	CASSLRTGATMNTEAFF	TGTGCCAGCAGCTTGAGGACAGGGGCGACTATGAACACTGAAGCTTTCTTT
-	TRBV6-5	-	TRBJ1-5	CASSTPSRPQHF	TGTGCCAGCAGTACCCCCTCGCGGCCCCAGCATTTT
-	TRBV20-1	-	TRBJ2-7	CSASARGRVYEQYF	TGCAGTGCTAGTGCGCGGGGCAGGGTCTACGAGCAGTACTTC
TRBD1	TRBV5-1	-	TRBJ1-6	CASSYGQGNSPLHF	TGCGCCAGCAGCTATGGACAGGGTAATTCACCCCTCCACTTT
-	TRBV3-1/TRBV3-2	-	TRBJ1-5	CASSQEGAGNQPQHF	TGTGCCAGCAGCCAAGAGGGGGCAGGGAATCAGCCCCAGCATTTT
-	TRBV11-1	once	TRBJ1-6	CASSDNSPLHF	TGTGCCAGCAGCGATAATTCACCCCTCCACTTT
-	TRBV6-1	once	TRBJ2-7	CASSDFGEVSYEQYF	TGTGCCAGCAGTGATTTCGGGGAAGTGTCTTACGAGCAGTACTTC
TRBD2	TRBV11-3	-	TRBJ2-1	CASSLAGTSVYNEQFF	TGTGCCAGCAGCTTAGCCGGGACTAGCGTTTACAATGAGCAGTTCTTC
-	TRBV5-4	-	TRBJ1-2	CASSFTGMGGYTF	TGTGCCAGCAGCTTTACAGGGATGGGAGGCTACACCTTC
-	TRBV15	-	TRBJ2-7	CATSINRRNSYEQYF	TGTGCCACCAGCATAAACAGGCGGAACTCCTACGAGCAGTACTTC
-	TRBV29-1	-	TRBJ2-2	CSVRQGRAGELFF	TGCAGCGTTCGTCAGGGAAGGGCCGGGGAGCTGTTTTTT
-	TRBV3-1/TRBV3-2	-	TRBJ1-2	CASSRIGSGRRNYGYTF	TGTGCCAGCAGCCGAATTGGCAGTGGCAGACGTAACTATGGCTACACCTTC
TRBD1	TRBV6-6	-	TRBJ2-3	CASSSPGTGGTDTQYF	TGTGCCAGCAGTTCCCCCGGGACAGGGGGCACAGATACGCAGTATTTT
-	TRBV7-9	-	TRBJ2-7	CASSLSLAGPAYEQYF	TGTGCCAGCAGCTTAAGCCTTGCGGGCCCCGCCTACGAGCAGTACTTC
TRBD1	TRBV7-2	-	TRBJ2-1	CASSLGFGTVAYNEQFF	TGTGCCAGCAGCTTAGGGTTTGGGACAGTAGCCTACAATGAGCAGTTCTTC
-	TRBV12-3/TRBV12-4	-	TRBJ1-3	CASSLQGGGTIYF	TGTGCCAGCAGTCTACAAGGGGGAGGCACCATATATTTT
-	TRBV9	-	TRBJ1-3	CASSVEVTGNTIYF	TGTGCCAGCAGCGTGGAGGTCACTGGAAACACCATATATTTT
-	TRBV18	-	TRBJ2-1	CASSRDNSYNEQFF	TGTGCCAGCTCACGCGATAACTCCTACAATGAGCAGTTCTTC
-	TRBV11-3	-	TRBJ2-2	CASSSGGAGTGELFF	TGTGCCAGCAGCTCCGGGGGCGCAGGCACCGGGGAGCTGTTTTTT
-	TRBV7-2	-	TRBJ1-5	CASSRDPNQPQHF	TGTGCCAGCAGCCGGGACCCCAATCAGCCCCAGCATTTT
TRBD1	TRBV3-1/TRBV3-2	-	TRBJ1-1	CASSQGTGMNTEAFF	TGTGCCAGCAGCCAGGGGACAGGTATGAACACTGAAGCTTTCTTT
TRBD2	TRBV5-1	-	TRBJ2-2	CASSFISGGGSTGELFF	TGCGCCAGCAGCTTTATAAGCGGGGGAGGATCCACCGGGGAGCTGTTTTTT
TRBD1	TRBV5-1	-	TRBJ2-2	CASSYRTGRTGELFF	TGCGCCAGCAGCTATCGGACAGGGAGGACCGGGGAGCTGTTTTTT
TRBD1	TRBV27	-	TRBJ1-2	CASSFRTGNGYTF	TGTGCCAGCAGTTTCCGGACAGGGAATGGCTACACCTTC
TRBD2	TRBV7-2	-	TRBJ2-1	CASSTSSGGDNNEQFF	TGTGCCAGCAGCACTTCTAGCGGGGGGGATAACAATGAGCAGTTCTTC
-	TRBV7-3	-	TRBJ1-6	CASSLNGAQNSPLHF	TGTGCCAGCAGCTTAAATGGGGCGCAAAATTCACCCCTCCACTTT
-	TRBV6-2/TRBV6-3	-	TRBJ2-3	CASSPGQPRRTDTQYF	TGTGCCAGCAGTCCGGGGCAGCCTCGGCGCACAGATACGCAGTATTTT
-	TRBV6-5	-	TRBJ1-1	CASRAPGSNTEAFF	TGTGCCAGCAGAGCCCCAGGGTCGAACACTGAAGCTTTCTTT
-	TRBV28	-	TRBJ1-3	CASSPGHNSGNTIYF	TGTGCCAGCAGCCCCGGACACAACTCTGGAAACACCATATATTTT
-	TRBV27	-	TRBJ1-5	CASSSSGRQPQHF	TGTGCCAGCAGTTCCTCCGGACGCCAGCCCCAGCATTTT